Sequencing of this TCR beta chain was carried out in a study of cytomegalovirus exposure and HLA in healthy donors (dated by TCRdb to the late 2010s). With respect to the entire study: In an earlier analysis of under 600 of the donors, under 300 Gb of sequence data and 90 million to 120 million unique TCR beta sequences from approximately 180 million T cells were reported. About 280 gigabases of sequencing data and around 85 million unique TCR sequences made up an early release that covered 500 to 650 HLA-typed donors. Of the 350 to 450 genotyped donors, over 80% were placed in the genetic ancestry cluster associated with self-reported Caucasian donors. The study aimed to test whether cataloging public T cell receptors could reveal signatures of past pathogen exposure. The study used immunosequencing to profile the T cell repertoires of more than 650 subjects and linked those repertoires to cytomegalovirus serostatus. Besides the first cohort of some 670 subjects, a separate validation cohort made up of about 120 different subjects was used. High-throughput TCR immunosequencing, statistical association of individual TCRs with disease status, and machine learning were combined to predict cytomegalovirus infection status. A later analysis re-analyzed previously published TCR beta repertoires from 550 to 700 donors and added high-resolution HLA genotyping to study TCR occurrence patterns. In the later analysis, no new phenotypic data were used to find candidate immune exposures; instead, reliance was placed on TCR beta sequences and their occurrence across donors. An earlier analysis of 587 of the donors used high-throughput TCR beta sequencing to judge whether each TCR beta V gene segment behaved as functional or pseudogenic. Alongside the repertoire data, information on donor age, sex, ethnicity and CMV serostatus was compiled. A later genetic analysis took genome-wide SNP genotypes for about 55% of the 666 donors and used that subset as a discovery cohort. All discovery cohort repertoires had been generated on a single sequencing platform. Both class I and class II loci were covered by HLA typing, at four-digit resolution. The number of donors typed differed by locus, with 629-630 for A, B, C, DRB1 and DQB1, around 500 for DQA1, over 600 for DPA1, and approximately 470 for DPB1. Because of strong linkage in the cohort, 5 or 6 DR-DQ haplotypes were treated as single units for association and clustering. On average, roughly 240,000 unique TCR beta nucleotide sequences were sequenced per donor among some 430 genotyped donors of the cohort, with roughly 18% of those sequences being non-productive. Broad study findings and their caveats: Because some donors lacked HLA typing at each locus, the association tests relied only on the typed subset. In a later analysis, the rate of TCR association differed among HLA loci, with DRB1 alleles having the most associated TCRs and HLA-C alleles having the fewest. In a later analysis, HLA-associated TCR beta chains showed more clonal expansion and lower generation probabilities than non-associated chains that were equally common. Cytomegalovirus status was reported to be diagnosed by the classifier with high specificity and sensitivity in both the original and validation cohorts. An association between a missense DCLRE1C variant and V-gene and J-gene trimming of TCR beta chains was found in a later genetic analysis and replicated in an independent cohort. A further reported finding was that TCR beta sequences accurately predicted the HLA-A and HLA-B alleles for most subjects in the first cohort. Several of the top co-occurrence clusters appeared to be linked to parvovirus B19, influenza, CMV and Epstein-Barr virus, according to a later analysis. Sequencing depth was assumed to be roughly uniform across donors in the presence/absence analyses, though that assumption may not hold. This cohort had only TCR beta chains sequenced, and the lack of alpha or paired-chain data limited which features could be detected. In a later analysis, about 16,000 TCR beta sequences were associated with specific HLA alleles at a false discovery rate of 0.05. Fewer than 20 rarely observed V segments, including chromosome 9 orphons, were excluded from the earlier analysis of just under 600 of the donors because counts were too low. In a later analysis, most CMV-associated TCR beta chains were found to appear HLA-restricted, with HLA associations seemingly driven largely by CMV exposure. Correlated functional status among segregating V segments might reflect linkage disequilibrium, but an unknown experimental factor could not be ruled out. A group of highly shared sequence variants was considered likely to be a technical artifact of the sequencing pipeline. Compared with the roughly 670-donor mean, donors in an Asian-associated ancestry cluster had fewer N-insertions in productive TCRs, according to a later genetic analysis. Some IMGT-functional V segments, including TRBV6-2 and TRBV6-3, could not be distinguished by the 87-base-pair reads and were therefore excluded. The study listed around 160 TCR beta chains as associated with cytomegalovirus. In an earlier analysis of around 500 of the donors, most TCR beta V segments appeared in productive rearrangements about 87% or about 30% of the time, broadly matching IMGT annotations. In vitro tests confirmed that a few of the cytomegalovirus-associated TCR beta chains recognize cytomegalovirus antigens. Most TCR sequences were observed very rarely across donors, whereas some public TCRs were present in many individuals. Assigning TCR associations to individual alleles was difficult when HLA alleles, especially DR and DQ, strongly co-occurred. The authors suggested that the approach could potentially be extended to other disease states and immunological phenotypes. For the cohort, immune exposure information was limited to CMV serostatus.

Regarding this clone: Its antigen is still unknown. No base-level quality is on record; no much larger clone is a single base apart.

The receptor library was made with the immunoSEQ multiplex PCR assay. The multiplex PCR relied on a mix of 60 forward primers for TCR Vbeta segments and 13 reverse primers for TCR Jbeta segments. Amplification of the CDR3 region of rearranged TCR beta genes was performed with a multiplex PCR assay on genomic DNA. The amplified TCR beta libraries were sequenced on the Illumina HiSeq System as 87-base-pair reads. The paper's processing steps were these. A later analysis tallied 80 million to 95 million unique TCR beta chains across the 700 or so repertoires, and some 12 million of those chains were shared by two or more donors. A nearest-neighbor algorithm error-corrected the raw reads and collapsed the reads into unique sequences, merging closely related sequences to remove PCR and sequencing errors. To assign V, D and J gene segments, CDR3 sequences were aligned to IMGT reference sequences. Each retained sequence needed at least a six-nucleotide match to both a V gene segment and a J gene segment. A rearrangement counted as productive if the CDR3 had no stop codons and remained in frame with V and J, and every other rearrangement counted as non-productive. Following IMGT convention, CDR3 was defined as the stretch from the second conserved V-encoded cysteine to the conserved J-encoded phenylalanine. The earlier analysis of some 600 of the donors excluded sequences that lacked an unambiguous match to a single V gene segment. In an earlier analysis of several hundred of the donors, a V segment was called functional when productive rearrangements were above 56.7%, and segregating when the standard deviation between donors exceeded 5%. A statistical classification framework was developed to diagnose cytomegalovirus status using the catalog of TCR beta chain sequences. In a later analysis, TCR nucleotide sequences were compared against IMGT/GENE-DB human TR gene sequences so that V and J genes could be assigned. A later analysis assigned CDR3 sequences and most-parsimonious VDJ recombination scenarios with the TCRdist pipeline. In a later analysis, each TCR beta chain was defined by its CDR3 amino acid sequence together with its V-gene family, and reads without a unique V-gene family were excluded. To address suspected cross-contamination and a sequencing artifact, a later analysis removed a few hundred highly shared, low-generation-probability nucleotide sequences. For each public chain, a later analysis derived a clonal expansion index from normalized ranks of inferred template counts within each repertoire. Generation probabilities in a later analysis came from a VDJ recombination model fitted to out-of-frame rearrangements, and those results were checked against IGoR. In a later analysis, TCR-TCR, TCR-HLA and TCR-CMV co-occurrence was scored with hypergeometric tests, and a repertoire-size bias correction was applied to TCR pairs. A later analysis estimated false discovery rates by permuting HLA or CMV assignments 20 times. In a later analysis, co-occurring TCRs were grouped with DBSCAN, and TCRdist sequence similarity was added when clustering was performed within HLA-allele-positive subsets. Repertoires with fewer than 30,000 or more than 120,000 public chains were left out of co-occurrence clustering, as were about 5 repertoires with anomalous nucleotide sharing. Here the immuneACCESS table is served through TCRdb, limited to in-frame sequences with V and J called. Missing clones are a known gap in these copies; in checked studies unresolved V genes cover under half, and the rest lacks a known reason. V and J calls and clone size follow that table, whereas D and trimming were derived from the DNA. Recorded for this sample are about 130,000 clones; about 79% of them occurred a single time. Together, the top ten hold about 2% of the sample.

The cohort comprised several hundred healthy bone marrow donors. At the time of sampling, all cohort members were nominally healthy, though unrecorded immune exposures were likely present. The donor tested CMV seronegative, placing the donor among the 350 to 400 seronegative members of the cohort. Every donor gave a peripheral blood sample, and the peripheral blood mononuclear cells from that sample were used for TCR beta sequencing. The Qiagen DNeasy Blood Extraction Kit was used to extract genomic DNA from the blood cell samples. The cysteine opens and the phenylalanine closes a CDR3 of 16 amino acids. Only CDR3 DNA is held: 48 bases, read in frame from base 1. Via the germline V gene, CDR1 is SGDLS and CDR2 YYNGEE. Trimming leaves V shorter by 5 bases and J shorter by 1 base, with the junction holding 7 bases beyond the gene matches.

Specimen: PBMCs. The sequence is built from TRBV9 and TRBJ2-1, with 9 bases aligning to TRBD2. The receptor was isolated from a young man in good health and CMV-seronegative. The CDR3 region: CASRGSSGASYNEQFF. The DNA reads as follows: TGTGCCAGCAGGGGATCTAGCGGGGCTTCCTACAATGAGCAGTTCTTC.